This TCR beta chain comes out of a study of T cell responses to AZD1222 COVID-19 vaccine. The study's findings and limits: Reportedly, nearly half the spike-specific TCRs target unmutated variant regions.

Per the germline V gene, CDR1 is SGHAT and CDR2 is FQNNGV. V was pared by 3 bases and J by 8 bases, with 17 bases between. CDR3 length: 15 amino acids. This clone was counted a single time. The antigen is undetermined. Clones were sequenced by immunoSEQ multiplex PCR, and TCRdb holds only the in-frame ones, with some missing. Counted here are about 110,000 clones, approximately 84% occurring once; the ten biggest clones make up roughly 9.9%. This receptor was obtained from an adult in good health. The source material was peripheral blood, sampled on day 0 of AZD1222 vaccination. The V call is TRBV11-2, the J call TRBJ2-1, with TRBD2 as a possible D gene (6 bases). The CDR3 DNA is TGTGCCAGCAGCTTCCTGGACTACCCCGATTATGAGCAGTTCTTC. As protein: CASSFLDYPDYEQFF.